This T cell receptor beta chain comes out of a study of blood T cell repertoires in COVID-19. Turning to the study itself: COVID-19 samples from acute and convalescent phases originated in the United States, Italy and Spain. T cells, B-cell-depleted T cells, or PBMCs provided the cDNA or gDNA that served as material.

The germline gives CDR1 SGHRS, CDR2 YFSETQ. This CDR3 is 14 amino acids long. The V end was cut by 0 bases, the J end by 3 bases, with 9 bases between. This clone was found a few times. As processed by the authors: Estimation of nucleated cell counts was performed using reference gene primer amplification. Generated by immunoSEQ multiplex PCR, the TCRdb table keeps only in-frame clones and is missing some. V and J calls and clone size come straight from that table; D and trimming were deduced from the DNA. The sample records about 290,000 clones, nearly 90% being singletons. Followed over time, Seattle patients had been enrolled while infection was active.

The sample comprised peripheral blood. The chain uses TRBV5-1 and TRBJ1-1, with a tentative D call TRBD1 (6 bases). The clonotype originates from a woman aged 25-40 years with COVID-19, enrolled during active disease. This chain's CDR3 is CASSLDRVDTEAFF. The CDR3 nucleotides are TGCGCCAGCAGCTTGGACAGGGTGGACACTGAAGCTTTCTTT. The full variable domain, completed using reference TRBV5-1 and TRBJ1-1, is KAGVTQTPRYLIKTRGQQVTLSCSPISGHRSVSWYQQTPGQGLQFLFEYFSETQRNKGNFPGRFSGRQFSNSRSEMNVSTLELGDSALYLCASSLDRVDTEAFFGQGTRLTVV.